Included here is one TCR beta chain sequence, with context. This clonotype showed up just a few times. Which antigen it targets is not known. No much larger clone exists at a distance of one base, and base qualities are not known. CDR1 and CDR2 (SGHAT, FQNNGV) derive from the germline V gene. Trimmed from V: 1 base; trimmed from J: 0 bases; junction bases lacking a gene match: 7. The CDR3, from cysteine to phenylalanine, totals 17 residues. The DNA shown is the 51-base CDR3, in frame from base 1. This sample was taken from a study of T cell repertoires in cytomegalovirus infection (dated by TCRdb to between 2017 and 2020). Looking at the study overall: Donor HLA type was relevant to the analysis, as public TCR beta signatures indicated carriage of CMV infection together with the matching HLA type.

The sequencer was an Illumina HiSeq 1500. The raw public data were reprocessed by TCRdb itself: fastp quality trimming at Q25, MiXCR clonotype calling, in-frame beta chains only. Rows are unified per CDR3 protein, each entry keeping the most common DNA and genes. The sample yields about 490,000 distinct CDR3 sequences; 26% were counted once. The ten largest clones take up roughly 13% of the sample. The investigation overall reported the following: Cumulative frequency of public TCR beta family members discriminated carriers of CMV infection plus the relevant HLA type in this cohort and an independent approximately 350-donor cohort. In the ex vivo response, HLA-C-restricted CMV-specific TCR beta clonotypes were dominant, and in two of eight donors the single most frequent clonotype came from this HLA-C-restricted group.

This sequence uses TRBV11-2 and TRBJ2-3, with 7 middle bases fitting TRBD2. Material for sequencing was PBMCs. The sequence was collected from a human donor in good health (CMV status not recorded). Some clones in this sample may be carry-over from other donors' samples. The nucleotides read TGTGCCAGCAGCTTAGGCTTAGCGGGTTCTAGCACAGATACGCAGTATTTT. Its product reads: CASSLGLAGSSTDTQYF.